Following are 32 T cell receptor beta chains from one sample sequenced in a study of blood T cell repertoires in COVID-19. The assay was immunoSEQ multiplex PCR, and TCRdb's table has in-frame clones only and misses some. This table holds 250,000 or so clones, 88% found once. Input material: peripheral blood. The receptors shown here come from a woman in her 40s who had recovered from COVID-19.

The rearrangement uses TRBV19 and TRBJ2-7, with D tentatively TRBD1 (7 bases). Germline V gene sequence: CDR1 LNHDA, CDR2 SQIVND (reference sequence). Trimming took 8 bases from V and 3 from J, leaving 14 bases between them. CDR3 length: 13 residues. The CDR3 reads CASRGTELYEQYF. The CDR3 nucleotides read TGTGCCAGTCGGGGGACAGAACTCTACGAGCAGTACTTC.

The CDR3 DNA sequence: TGTGCCAGCAGCCAAAGGGGACTAGCGGGAGGTCGCGGGAATACGCAGTATTTT. This encodes CASSQRGLAGGRGNTQYF. The chain recombines TRBV3-1 (or the pseudogene TRBV3-2) with TRBJ2-3, with 15 bases matching TRBD2. The CDR3 consists of 18 residues. The germline V gene has CDR1 LGHDT and CDR2 YNNKEL (reference sequence). Germline trimming cut 2 bases from V and 7 bases from J; bases unmatched to any gene: 10.

This clone has more than one count but fewer than ten. The chain uses TRBV23-1 and TRBJ2-5, with 10 nucleotides matching TRBD2. TRBV23-1 is an ORF; its function is uncertain. J lost 3 bases, V lost 4 bases, and 2 bases had no gene match. The CDR3 runs 14 residues. CDR3 coding DNA: TGCGCCAGCAGTCGGCTAGCGGGAGAAGAGACCCAGTACTTC. Protein: CASSRLAGEETQYF.

The CDR3 sequence: CASSTTGLAGNTGELFF. CDR3 DNA sequence: TGTGCCAGTAGTACTACGGGACTAGCGGGAAACACCGGGGAGCTGTTTTTT. This chain uses TRBV19 with TRBJ2-2; 13 bases are shared with TRBD2. With V trimmed by 4 bases and J by 2 bases, 4 bases remained unmatched. CDR1 is LNHDA and CDR2 is SQIVND in the germline V gene (reference sequence). The CDR3 spans 17 residues.

J is TRBJ2-1 and V is TRBV2, with D uncertain. The V gene's germline CDR1 is SNHLY and CDR2 FYNNEI. The ends were cut back, 4 bases at V and 9 bases at J, with 10 bases in the middle. The CDR3 is made up of 12 amino acids. DNA for the CDR3: TGTGCCAGCAGTGGGGCCCTCGGTGAGCAGTTCTTC. Translating it yields CASSGALGEQFF.

The rearrangement links TRBV9 to TRBJ2-1; D may be TRBD2 (7 bases). Germline CDR1 reads SGDLS; CDR2 reads YYNGEE. Between the trimmed V and J ends, which lost 7 bases and 6 bases, there was a span of 11 bases. The CDR3 has 12 amino acids. The CDR3 protein is CASGGAANEQFF. DNA of the CDR3: TGTGCCAGCGGGGGGGCGGCCAATGAGCAGTTCTTC.

The chain couples TRBV6-9 to TRBJ2-1, with 7 bases matching TRBD1. This CDR3 spans 15 amino acids. The germline CDR1 and CDR2 sequences are MNHGY and SVAAGI. The V gene end was trimmed by 4 bases and the J gene end by 2 bases; junction bases not matched to a gene: 5. The CDR3 loop is CASSSPGQPYNEQFF. The CDR3 coding sequence is TGTGCCAGCAGTTCGCCGGGACAGCCCTACAATGAGCAGTTCTTC.

A single count supports this clone. The CDR3 spells CASSRGDSYNEQFF. CDR3 DNA: TGTGCCAGCAGCCGGGGGGACTCCTACAATGAGCAGTTCTTC. This chain joins TRBV7-9 and TRBJ2-1, with 7 nucleotides matching TRBD2. The length of the CDR3 is 14 residues. After removal of 5 bases from V and 0 bases from J, the junction contained 1 base not matched to a gene. Per the germline V gene, CDR1 is SEHNR and CDR2 is FQNEAQ (reference sequence).

The chain is built from TRBV29-1 and TRBJ2-3, with D possibly TRBD2 on 5 matching bases. This CDR3 contains 14 residues. V gave up 4 bases and J gave up 0 bases, with 11 bases separating them. Germline CDR1 is SQVTM and CDR2 is ANQGSEA. In DNA, the CDR3 is TGCAGCGTTGGGGGAGAGACTAGCACAGATACGCAGTATTTT. Amino acids: CSVGGETSTDTQYF.

The V gene is TRBV7-9, the J gene TRBJ1-4, with TRBD1 as a possible D gene (6 bases). CDR1 and CDR2 from the germline V gene are SEHNR and FQNEAQ (reference sequence). The ends were cut back, 6 bases at V and 0 bases at J, with 8 bases in the middle. This CDR3 comprises 14 residues. For the CDR3, the DNA is TGTGCCAGCAGGCCAGGGGCAACTAATGAAAAACTGTTTTTT. Translation: CASRPGATNEKLFF.

The chain couples TRBV3-1 (or the pseudogene TRBV3-2) to TRBJ2-5; D not certain. This CDR3 has 12 residues. V was trimmed by 4 bases and J by 5 bases, leaving 8 bases between them. From germline, CDR1 is LGHDT and CDR2 YNNKEL (reference sequence). The CDR3 DNA reads as TGTGCCAGCAGCCCTCCTTTTGAGACCCAGTACTTC. This sequence encodes CASSPPFETQYF.

This chain connects TRBV19 to TRBJ2-7; D perhaps matches TRBD1 (5 bases). This CDR3 has 13 amino acids. V gave up 1 base and J gave up 4 bases, with 8 bases separating them. The germline gives CDR1 LNHDA, CDR2 SQIVND (reference sequence). This CDR3 reads CASSIGSGYEQYF. CDR3 DNA: TGTGCCAGTAGTATAGGCTCAGGGTACGAGCAGTACTTC. Variable domain in full (rest from reference TRBV19 and TRBJ2-7): DGGITQSPKYLFRKEGQNVTLSCEQNLNHDAMYWYRQDPGQGLRLIYYSQIVNDFQKGDIAEGYSVSREKKESFPLTVTSAQKNPTAFYLCASSIGSGYEQYFGPGTRLTVT.

The chain links TRBV30 to TRBJ2-7, with TRBD2 matching 8 bases. Germline lookup yields CDR1 GTSNPN and CDR2 SVGIG (reference sequence). This CDR3 region has 13 residues. Trimming at V came to 1 base and at J to 2 bases, leaving 1 base not matched to a gene. The CDR3 loop is CAWSAGGPYEQYF. CDR3 bases: TGTGCCTGGAGTGCGGGAGGGCCCTACGAGCAGTACTTC.

This clone was observed a single time. The chain combines TRBV7-2 with TRBJ2-7, with 8 positions matching TRBD2. The length of the CDR3 is 14 residues. CDR1 SGHTA and CDR2 FQGNSA come from the germline V gene. Trimming removed 3 bases from V and 0 bases from J; junction bases left unmatched: 1. The CDR3 coding sequence is TGTGCCAGCAGCTTTACTAGCGGCTCCTACGAGCAGTACTTC. Translating gives CASSFTSGSYEQYF. Based on the CDR3 plus reference TRBV7-2 and TRBJ2-7, the full variable domain is GAGVSQSPSNKVTEKGKDVELRCDPISGHTALYWYRQSLGQGLEFLIYFQGNSAPDKSGLPSDRFSAERTGGSVSTLTIQRTQQEDSAVYLCASSFTSGSYEQYFGPGTRLTVT.

The chain has TRBV6-2 or TRBV6-3 and TRBJ1-5; no reliable D call. This CDR3 has 13 amino acids. The germline gives CDR1 MNHEY, CDR2 SVGEGT. V gave up 4 bases and J gave up 1 base, with 5 bases separating them. CDR3 protein: CASSFGSNQPQHF. In DNA, the CDR3 is TGTGCCAGCAGTTTCGGGAGCAATCAGCCCCAGCATTTT.

The rearrangement uses TRBV30 and TRBJ2-7; the D is unclear. Germline V gene lookup returns CDR1 GTSNPN and CDR2 SVGIG (reference sequence). The CDR3 is 11 amino acids. V lost 3 bases and J lost 6, with 9 bases in between. CDR3 coding DNA: TGTGCCTGGAGCCACTCGGGCGAGCAGTACTTC. This translates into CAWSHSGEQYF. The variable domain in full, with the rest retrieved from reference TRBV30 and TRBJ2-7, is SQTIHQWPATLVQPVGSPLSLECTVEGTSNPNLYWYRQAAGRGLQLLFYSVGIGQISSEVPQNLSASRPQDRQFILSSKKLLLSDSGFYLCAWSHSGEQYFGPGTRLTVT.

The rearrangement links TRBV27 to TRBJ1-2, with 7 bases aligning to TRBD1. V lost 6 bases, J lost 4 bases, and 5 bases stayed unmatched. CDR1 is MNHEY, CDR2 SMNVEV, per germline (reference sequence). This CDR3 spans 13 amino acids. The CDR3 DNA reads TGTGCCAGCAGCCCAAGGGGGCTCTATGGCTACACCTTC. Its protein is CASSPRGLYGYTF.

This clone occurred once. V is TRBV30 and J is TRBJ1-2; possibly TRBD1 for D (6 bases). Germline CDR1 and CDR2: GTSNPN and SVGIG (reference sequence). V lost 0 bases, J lost 9 bases, and 14 bases lay in between. This CDR3 spans 13 amino acids. CDR3 bases: TGTGCCTGGAGTGTAAGATCCGACAGGAGCTACACCTTC. Its protein is CAWSVRSDRSYTF.

The genes are TRBV6-5 and TRBJ1-5, with TRBD1 matching over 7 bases. Trimming removed 6 bases from V and 1 base from J; junction bases left unmatched: 6. This CDR3 spans 15 amino acids. In germline, CDR1 is MNHEY, CDR2 SVGAGI. In DNA form, the CDR3 reads TGTGCCAGCAGATACCAGGGGGGCAGCAATCAGCCCCAGCATTTT. This gives the protein CASRYQGGSNQPQHF.

J is TRBJ2-7 and V is TRBV7-9, with 10 bases matching TRBD1. The V gene's germline CDR1 is SEHNR and CDR2 FQNEAQ (reference sequence). V shed 5 bases and J 5 bases; nucleotides not matched to a gene: 9. The CDR3 runs to 15 residues. The CDR3 reads CASSLTGQGRDEQYF. The CDR3 nucleotides read TGTGCCAGCAGCCTAACGGGACAGGGGAGGGACGAGCAGTACTTC.

The count of this clone is one. The chain is built from TRBV27 and TRBJ2-3, with TRBD2 matching over 10 bases. CDR3 size: 16 residues. Per the germline V gene, CDR1 is MNHEY and CDR2 is SMNVEV (reference sequence). V was clipped by 4 bases and J by 5 bases; unmatched bases: 9. CDR3 sequence: CASSWRPLAGIDTQYF. The DNA of the CDR3 is TGTGCCAGCAGTTGGCGTCCACTAGCGGGAATAGATACGCAGTATTTT.

This rearrangement joins TRBV12-5 to TRBJ2-2, with TRBD2 identical over 11 bases. The CDR3 spans 15 residues. Germline CDR1 is LGHNT and CDR2 is FRNRAP. J lost 4 bases, V lost 6 bases, and 4 bases had no gene match. The CDR3 nucleotides are TGTGCTAGTGGGCCGGGACTAGCGGCCACCGGGGAGCTGTTTTTT. It encodes CASGPGLAATGELFF.

The rearrangement joins TRBV10-3 to TRBJ1-2; D unclear. V lost 5 bases to trimming and J lost 6 bases, with 10 bases between them. Germline V gene data show CDR1 as ENHRY and CDR2 as SYGVKD. The CDR3 totals 12 residues. CDR3 residues: CAISPLGDGYTF. The CDR3 DNA reads TGTGCCATCAGTCCACTGGGCGATGGCTACACCTTC.

V gene TRBV30 combines with J gene TRBJ2-7; 13 bases align to TRBD2. Germline V CDR1 and CDR2: GTSNPN, SVGIG (reference sequence). CDR3 size: 14 residues. The ends lost 1 base at V and 6 bases at J; junction bases unmatched: 3. The CDR3 region has the DNA TGTGCCTGGAGTGCCGGACTAGCGGGAGTCGAGCAGTACTTC. Protein product: CAWSAGLAGVEQYF.

This chain connects TRBV4-3 to TRBJ2-3; D might be TRBD1 (6 bases). Germline CDR1 LGHNA, CDR2 YSLEER. V dropped 1 base and J dropped 8 bases, with 10 bases sitting between them. CDR3 length: 13 amino acids. In DNA form, the CDR3 reads TGCGCCAGCAGCCAAGCCCTAGGGGGTACGCAGTATTTT. This encodes CASSQALGGTQYF.

V and J are TRBV11-3 and TRBJ2-2; D remains ambiguous. The V end was cut by 7 bases, the J end by 4 bases, with 13 bases between. Germline CDR1 reads SGHNT; CDR2 reads YENEEA. The CDR3 contains 14 residues. The CDR3 coding sequence is TGTGCCAGCACCCCCGTTGGGCTCACCGGGGAGCTGTTTTTT. Amino acid sequence: CASTPVGLTGELFF.

This clone was seen a handful of times. The chain is built from TRBV7-2 and TRBJ1-2; TRBD1 aligns across 12 bases. The V and J ends lost 5 bases and 8 bases, in that order; junction bases with no gene match: 6. The germline V gene encodes CDR1 SGHTA and CDR2 FQGNSA. CDR3 length: 14 residues. CDR3 sequence (DNA): TGTGCCAGCAGCGCCGGGACAGGGGGCCGGGGCTACACCTTC. As protein: CASSAGTGGRGYTF.

V and J are TRBV6-2 or TRBV6-3 and TRBJ1-6; D unclear. Per germline, CDR1 MNHEY and CDR2 SVGEGT. Trimming cost V 2 bases and J 3 bases, with 14 bases left between them. This CDR3 has 17 amino acids. This CDR3 is CASSYAPGLLYNSPLHF. Written as DNA, the CDR3 is TGTGCCAGCAGTTACGCCCCAGGACTCCTCTATAATTCACCCCTCCACTTT.

This sequence joins TRBV24-1 and TRBJ2-3; TRBD2 might be the D (6 bases). CDR1 is KGHDR, CDR2 SFDVKD, per germline. There are 14 residues in the CDR3. Trimming took off 4 bases at V and 1 base at J, with 8 bases between the two ends. CDR3 in DNA: TGTGCCACCAGTGACCCGGGAGGCACAGATACGCAGTATTTT. Its protein is CATSDPGGTDTQYF.

V and J are TRBV10-3 and TRBJ2-7; 12 positions agree with TRBD2. Trimming removed 6 bases from V and 2 bases from J; junction bases left unmatched: 5. CDR1 ENHRY and CDR2 SYGVKD come from the germline V gene. The CDR3 spans 15 residues. CDR3 DNA sequence: TGTGCCATCAGCCCCCTAGCGGGAGGGACCTACGAGCAGTACTTC. Encoded protein: CAISPLAGGTYEQYF.

The V gene is TRBV6-6, the J gene TRBJ2-2, with a possible D match to TRBD2 (6 bases). Deletions cut 11 bases from V and 1 base from J, with 11 bases between. The germline CDR1 and CDR2 sequences are MNHNY and SVGAGI (reference sequence). The CDR3 has 13 residues. CDR3 coding DNA: TGTGCCGGGTCGGGACTGAACACCGGGGAGCTGTTTTTT. The encoded protein is CAGSGLNTGELFF.

The genes are TRBV7-8 and TRBJ2-7; tentative D call: TRBD2 (5 bases). Germline V gene sequence: CDR1 SGHVS, CDR2 FQNEAQ. With 5 bases removed from V and 4 bases from J, the gap between germline ends came to 15 bases. CDR3 length: 14 amino acids. The chain's CDR3 is CASSARTGQYEQYV. CDR3 DNA: TGTGCCAGCAGCGCCCGGACTGGGCAGTACGAGCAGTACGTC.